The clone carrying this T cell receptor (beta chain) was seen only a few times. Its antigen remains unidentified. Trimming removed 4 bases from V and 3 bases from J; junction bases left unmatched: 17. Germline V gene sequence: CDR1 GTSNPN, CDR2 SVGIG (reference sequence). CDR3 size: 17 residues. This sample was included in a study of circulating CD8 cells and anti-PD-1 response in melanoma. For the study at large: Of about 13 patients, seven got anti-PD-1 first and six had prior therapy. Non-responders showed stable or progressive disease; responders showed complete or partial response. Study observations and caveats: Published repertoire comparisons used only baseline and M1 samples from a small cohort with few responders. DNEG was most diverse; TIGIT repertoires were least diverse.

Live CD3+CD8+TCRalphabeta+ cells were sorted into four subsets by PD-1 and/or TIGIT. The QIAseq Immune Repertoire TCR panel built the libraries from approximately 15 ng of total RNA. TCRdb processed the reads anew with MiXCR; each CDR3 protein has one entry. Among around 2,100 distinct CDR3 sequences listed, 6% to 7.5% were seen once. The clonotype comes from a human donor with melanoma. The material was CD8+ T cells from PBMCs, obtained at baseline or after one month of anti-PD-1 therapy (not recorded which). The V and J genes are TRBV30 and TRBJ2-7; 8 nucleotides match TRBD2. The CDR3 DNA follows: TGTGCCTGGACCCATCCTGCCGAAATAGCGGGGCGCTACGAGCAGTACTTC. This gives the protein CAWTHPAEIAGRYEQYF.